This T cell receptor (beta chain) was obtained from a study of Graves' ophthalmopathy and Graves' hyperthyroidism (dated by TCRdb to the late 2010s). The study in broad terms: Peripheral blood samples were taken at the time of initial diagnosis, before any treatment was given. TCR beta repertoire signatures were used to distinguish Graves' ophthalmopathy from Graves' hyperthyroidism and to predict progression to ophthalmopathy. In total, over 130 blood samples were TCR-sequenced: under 45 ophthalmopathy, under 80 hyperthyroidism and roughly 17 hyperthyroidism-to-ophthalmopathy patients. To explore V-J signatures that distinguish ophthalmopathy from hyperthyroidism, a discovery set of 95 to 100 patients was enrolled, made up of 43 with ophthalmopathy and around 60 with stable hyperthyroidism. The independent validation cohort included 18 to 20 hyperthyroidism patients plus 17 patients who later progressed from hyperthyroidism to ophthalmopathy. T-cell repertoires of thyroid tissue and blood were compared in over 5 hyperthyroidism patients. Once sampling was done, hyperthyroidism patients were given methimazole at a starting dose of 30 mg daily, while ophthalmopathy patients were given high-dose intravenous methylprednisolone. The 80 to 100 discovery patients were randomly divided into training and test sets at a 7:3 ratio.

The CDR3 contains 12 residues, cysteine and phenylalanine counted. Of all the DNA, just the CDR3 is kept, 36 bases in frame from base 1. V is shortened by 7 bases, J by 9 bases, and the region joining them spans 10 bases. In the germline V gene, CDR1 corresponds to SNHLY and CDR2 to FYNNEI. TCR beta CDR3 regions were amplified from RNA transcripts for repertoire sequencing. The first round was an RT-PCR using HTBI primers with the Qiagen OneStep RT-PCR kit, and this first round was followed by a second-round multiplex PCR, then size selection and purification. Sequencing of the libraries was carried out on an Illumina HiSeq2000 in paired-end mode with 100 bp reads. On the study's bioinformatics: SOAPnuke was used to process the reads, removing any read that contained adapters or uncalled bases, had a mean Phred below 15, or lacked an exact match to the constant primer or identifier. High-quality paired reads were merged with COPE v1.2.5. Unique nucleotide sequences were defined as clonotypes and aligned to IMGT TRB V, D and J references using MiTCR v1.1. Only V-J combinations with frequency above 0.0001 were analysed, covering 99% to 99.2% of repertoires. For each V-J combination, a TCR clonal expansion and chaos score was defined as F50 clonal expansion divided by the chaos observed in the TCRdist matrix. Welch's t-statistics and random forest were used to reduce features to over ten V-J combinations, which were fed into a naive Bayes classifier. The Morisita-Horn index was used to measure how similar the thyroid and blood repertoires were. Using fastp at Q25 and MiXCR, TCRdb reprocessed the public reads and kept productive beta chains. Records with the same CDR3 protein are collapsed into one entry carrying the most frequent genes and DNA. These V and J calls derive from TCRdb rather than the authors' analysis. The sample has hundreds of thousands of distinct CDR3 sequences on record, around an eighth of them singletons. Around 9.8% of the sample goes to the ten largest clones.

General conclusions and limits of the study: In cross-validation, the 13-signature model distinguished ophthalmopathy from stable hyperthyroidism with approximately 85% sensitivity and about 84% specificity, and in the test set the corresponding values were approximately 80% and 68%. In validation, the model predicted ophthalmopathy progression with 55% to 71% sensitivity and roughly 72% specificity; 12 predicted patients were CT-confirmed with GO in a median of about 7.1 months. Most of the expanded thyroid clonotypes with a frequency above 0.001 were also detected in blood, and it was suggested that the thyroid immune response may be reflected by blood repertoires. Sample size was not predetermined statistically, and investigators were not blinded to group allocation.

This clonotype was counted at least ten times. It lacks a known antigen. Per-base qualities were not stored, and no clone one base away is much larger. Ophthalmopathy patients were characterized by moderately to severely active disease, a Clinical Activity Score of at least 3, a NOSPECS grade of at least 4, and a disease duration under 3 months. Patients with other autoimmune diseases, uncontrolled infections, pregnancy or lactation were excluded from the study. Diagnosis relied on clinical symptoms, serum thyroxine, TRAb, thyroid ultrasound and orbital computed tomography. PBMCs were isolated from about 9.1 ml of fresh peripheral blood by Ficoll-Paque density gradient centrifugation. Trizol reagent was used to extract the total RNA, and its quality was then checked on an Agilent 2100 Bioanalyzer.

This clonotype was sampled from a woman in her twenties or thirties with Graves' ophthalmopathy. Donor details come from another sample of the same person, matched by shared clones. Sequencing was done on a sample of blood. The sequence is built from TRBV2 and TRBJ1-6; the D gene cannot be named for sure. The CDR3 reads CASTTPGSPLHF. The nucleotides are TGTGCCAGCACCACCCCCGGTTCACCCCTCCACTTT.